This paragraph covers one T cell receptor beta chain sequence. What it binds is not known. The PCR template was genomic DNA. Amplification of the beta chain CDR3 used 30 forward and 13 reverse multiplex primers. TCRdb used MiXCR to reprocess the multiplex PCR reads, holding one entry per CDR3 protein. The sample lists approximately 260,000 distinct CDR3 sequences, approximately 50% occurring once. CDR1 and CDR2 from the germline V gene are MNHEY and SVGAGI. CDR3 length equals 13 residues. The V gene lost 4 bases and the J gene lost 6 bases, with 11 bases spanning the gap. Peripheral blood, around 10 milliliters per participant, was collected. These data belong to a study of type 1 and type 2 diabetes patients. Overall study findings and caveats: Type 2 diabetes and control samples shared highly correlated V and J usage, averaging about 0.97.

The sample comprised peripheral blood mononuclear cells (PBMCs). This chain uses TRBV6-5 with TRBJ2-3; a possible D gene is TRBD1 (6 bases). This receptor was identified in a man aged 18 to 35 with type 2 diabetes. The CDR3 loop is CASSSRDTDTQYF. The CDR3 DNA reads TGTGCCAGCAGTTCCCGGGACACCGATACGCAGTATTTT.